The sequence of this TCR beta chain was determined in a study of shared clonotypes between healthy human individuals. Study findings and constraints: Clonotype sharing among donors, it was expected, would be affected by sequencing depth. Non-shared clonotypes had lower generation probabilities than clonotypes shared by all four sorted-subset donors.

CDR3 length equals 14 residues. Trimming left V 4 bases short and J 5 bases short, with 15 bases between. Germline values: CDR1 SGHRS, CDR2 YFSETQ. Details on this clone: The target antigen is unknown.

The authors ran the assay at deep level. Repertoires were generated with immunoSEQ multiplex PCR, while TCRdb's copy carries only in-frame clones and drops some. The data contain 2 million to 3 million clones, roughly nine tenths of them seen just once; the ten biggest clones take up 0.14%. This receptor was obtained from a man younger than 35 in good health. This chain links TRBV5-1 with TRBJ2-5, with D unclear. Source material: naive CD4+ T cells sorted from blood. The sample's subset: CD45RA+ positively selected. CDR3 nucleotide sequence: TGCGCCAGCAGCCCACGTCTCTTTCCGGAGACCCAGTACTTC. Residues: CASSPRLFPETQYF.